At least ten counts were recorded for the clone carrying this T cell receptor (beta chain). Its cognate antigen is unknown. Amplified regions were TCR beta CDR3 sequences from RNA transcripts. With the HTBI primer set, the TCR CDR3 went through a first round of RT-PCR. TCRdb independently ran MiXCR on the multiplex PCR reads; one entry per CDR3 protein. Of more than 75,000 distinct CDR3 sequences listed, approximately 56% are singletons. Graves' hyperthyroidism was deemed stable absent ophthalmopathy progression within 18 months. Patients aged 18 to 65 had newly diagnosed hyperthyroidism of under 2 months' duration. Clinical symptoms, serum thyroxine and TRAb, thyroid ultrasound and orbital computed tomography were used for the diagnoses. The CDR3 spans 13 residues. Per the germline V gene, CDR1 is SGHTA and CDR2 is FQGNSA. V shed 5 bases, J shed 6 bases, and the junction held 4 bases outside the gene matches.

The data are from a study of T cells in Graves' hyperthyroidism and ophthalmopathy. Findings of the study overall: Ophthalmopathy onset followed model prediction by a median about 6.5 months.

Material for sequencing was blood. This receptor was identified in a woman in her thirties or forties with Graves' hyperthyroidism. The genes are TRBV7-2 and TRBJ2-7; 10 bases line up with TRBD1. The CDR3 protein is CASSPDRGREQYF. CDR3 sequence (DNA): TGTGCCAGCAGCCCTGACAGGGGGCGCGAGCAGTACTTC.